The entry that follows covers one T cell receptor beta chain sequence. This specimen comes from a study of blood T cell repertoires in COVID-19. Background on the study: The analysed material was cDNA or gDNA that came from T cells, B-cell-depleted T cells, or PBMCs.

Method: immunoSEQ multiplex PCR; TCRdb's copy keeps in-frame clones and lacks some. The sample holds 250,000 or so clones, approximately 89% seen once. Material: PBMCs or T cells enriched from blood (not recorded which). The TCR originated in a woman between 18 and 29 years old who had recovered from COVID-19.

The CDR3 loop is CASGPHGGGYNEQFF. The DNA for the CDR3 is TGTGCTAGTGGTCCCCATGGCGGGGGGTATAATGAGCAGTTCTTC. V usage is TRBV12-5 and J usage is TRBJ2-1, with 8 positions matching TRBD2. Germline assignment: CDR1 LGHNT and CDR2 FRNRAP. CDR3 size: 15 residues. J was trimmed by 7 bases and V by 5 bases; bases with no gene match: 10.